This TCR beta chain was identified in a study of blood T cell repertoires in COVID-19. Across the study: COVID-19 samples from acute and convalescent phases originated in the United States, Italy and Spain. From T cells, B-cell-depleted T cells, or PBMCs came the material, which was cDNA or gDNA.

Sequenced by immunoSEQ multiplex PCR; TCRdb stores in-frame clones only, minus some. The table has under 250,000 clones, approximately 91% seen once; the top ten hold roughly a sixth. The CDR3 runs to 14 residues. The V segment lost 4 bases and the J segment 3 bases; nucleotides outside the gene matches: 7. Germline V gene lookup returns CDR1 SGHRS and CDR2 YFSETQ. The sequence came from a man aged 45-60 years with COVID-19, enrolled during active disease. Sequencing input: peripheral blood. V is TRBV5-1 and J is TRBJ2-7, with 7 bases identical to TRBD1. The CDR3 region has the DNA TGCGCCAGCAGCCCTACAGGGGATCACTACGAGCAGTACTTC. Its protein product is CASSPTGDHYEQYF.